This is a list of T cell receptor beta chains from one sample in a study of blood T cell repertoires in COVID-19. Data came from immunoSEQ multiplex PCR; TCRdb stores just in-frame clones and leaves some out. The sample lists 88,000 or so clones, about 76% seen once, with 20% to 25% in the top ten. Input material: peripheral blood. Receptors originate from a human donor in a cohort sampled during active COVID-19. Both conserved end residues are part of each CDR3. D genes are given only for firm matches.

CASRLGGGSYNEQFF | . | TRBJ2-1 | TRBV6-5
CASSTRRVEQWIQPQHF | . | TRBJ1-5 | TRBV19
CASSQSIVLDSGNSYEQYF | TRBD2 | TRBJ2-7 | TRBV4-3
CASSGGFNEKLFF | . | TRBJ1-4 | TRBV19
CASSGQGAGSYEQYF | TRBD1 | TRBJ2-7 | TRBV9
CASSQDREMRQFF | . | TRBJ2-1 | TRBV4-1
CASSSPRDRGREGYTF | TRBD1 | TRBJ1-2 | TRBV5-4
CASSQETSGRETQYF | TRBD2 | TRBJ2-5 | TRBV3-1/TRBV3-2
CASRPGLGKETQYF | TRBD2 | TRBJ2-5 | TRBV9
CASSLEDRSKGYTF | TRBD1 | TRBJ1-2 | TRBV5-6
CASSYGRASLGAEQFF | . | TRBJ2-1 | TRBV6-2/TRBV6-3
CASSSYYTGQGAYEQYF | TRBD1 | TRBJ2-7 | TRBV7-9
CASTSPRASGSYNEQFF | TRBD2 | TRBJ2-1 | TRBV9
CASSIKQGETQYF | TRBD1 | TRBJ2-5 | TRBV19
CASSPTGQGTGELFF | TRBD1 | TRBJ2-2 | TRBV18
CASSWERTDTQYF | . | TRBJ2-3 | TRBV6-5
CASSLQGRRYEQYF | . | TRBJ2-7 | TRBV7-8
CASSSGSTEAFF | . | TRBJ1-1 | TRBV12-3/TRBV12-4
CASSLGRGTVSGDEQYF | . | TRBJ2-7 | TRBV7-9
CASSYSRDTLYEQYF | . | TRBJ2-7 | TRBV6-6
CASSETGGAGETQYF | TRBD1 | TRBJ2-5 | TRBV25-1
CASSSDPAGEKLFF | . | TRBJ1-4 | TRBV5-1
CASSPPRGGSYNEQFF | . | TRBJ2-1 | TRBV18
CSATWAEAFF | . | TRBJ1-1 | TRBV20-1
CAISTLADQETQYF | TRBD2 | TRBJ2-5 | TRBV10-3
CASSQEVLAADTQYF | . | TRBJ2-3 | TRBV4-2
CASSEEGLPFHEQYF | . | TRBJ2-7 | TRBV25-1
CASSALLGLAGVEQYF | TRBD2 | TRBJ2-7 | TRBV6-1
CSVGDTRGPQHF | . | TRBJ1-5 | TRBV29-1
CASSSRRGGSSYEQYF | . | TRBJ2-7 | TRBV7-2
CASSEALLLAGKRWQYF | . | TRBJ2-7 | TRBV6-1
CASSQGQGANYEQYF | TRBD1 | TRBJ2-7 | TRBV4-1
CASSTLRQGDYGYTF | TRBD1 | TRBJ1-2 | TRBV19
CAGSPLVGFGDRDAESTEAFF | TRBD1 | TRBJ1-1 | TRBV14
CASSRDRAGYNEQFF | TRBD1 | TRBJ2-1 | TRBV7-9
CASRRDNNEKLFF | . | TRBJ1-4 | TRBV2
CASSDGLAGGRGSETQYF | TRBD2 | TRBJ2-5 | TRBV2
CASSPLGRPISPLHF | . | TRBJ1-6 | TRBV27